A selection of T cell receptor beta chains follows, all from one sample in a study of cytomegalovirus exposure and HLA in healthy donors. Clones were read by immunoSEQ multiplex PCR, and TCRdb kept only the in-frame ones, dropping some. The sample consists of 170,000 or so clones, around 84% of them appearing once. The sample comprised PBMCs. These receptors came from a man aged 18 to 29 in good health and CMV-seropositive. Each CDR3 is given with its conserved first and last residue. The order of the fields is D gene, V gene, clone size, J gene, CDR3 protein, CDR3 DNA. D genes are given only for firm matches. Expanded clones are given a class, and other clones once, few, many or no size at all.

>NA|TRBV28|NA|TRBJ1-1
CASSSLGGGVNTEAFF
TGTGCCAGCAGTTCCCTGGGGGGGGGTGTGAACACTGAAGCTTTCTTT
>NA|TRBV5-1|NA|TRBJ2-3
CASSYPFHRGGGTDTQYF
TGCGCCAGCAGCTACCCCTTTCACAGGGGCGGGGGCACAGATACGCAGTATTTT
>NA|TRBV19|few|TRBJ1-1
CASRPQGSLNTEAFF
TGTGCCAGTAGGCCACAGGGCTCCCTGAACACTGAAGCTTTCTTT
>TRBD1|TRBV29-1|NA|TRBJ1-2
CSVTGTGLGYGYTF
TGCAGCGTCACCGGGACAGGGTTGGGCTATGGCTACACCTTC
>NA|TRBV5-1|NA|TRBJ2-7
CASSFEGAAYEQYF
TGCGCCAGCAGCTTCGAAGGGGCCGCCTACGAGCAGTACTTC
>TRBD1|TRBV4-1|once|TRBJ1-3
CASRPMGHRGGNTIYF
TGCGCCAGCCGCCCCATGGGCCACAGGGGTGGAAACACCATATATTTT
>TRBD1|TRBV4-1|NA|TRBJ1-1
CASSTAGGTEAFF
TGCGCCAGCAGCACGGCAGGGGGCACTGAAGCTTTCTTT
>TRBD1|TRBV28|NA|TRBJ1-6
CASSLFQGAGALHF
TGTGCCAGCAGTTTATTTCAGGGGGCAGGGGCCCTCCACTTT
>TRBD2|TRBV7-9|NA|TRBJ2-7
CASSHTSGGNHEQYF
TGTGCCAGCAGCCACACTAGCGGGGGTAACCACGAGCAGTACTTC
>NA|TRBV11-2|NA|TRBJ1-2
CASSLEWTANYGYTF
TGTGCCAGCAGCTTAGAGTGGACAGCAAACTATGGCTACACCTTC
>NA|TRBV5-1|NA|TRBJ1-3
CASSQGSSGNTIYF
TGCGCCAGCAGCCAGGGGAGCTCTGGAAACACCATATATTTT
>NA|TRBV27|NA|TRBJ2-3
CASSSPLSVLSTDTQYF
TGTGCCAGCAGTTCACCTCTTAGCGTTTTAAGCACAGATACGCAGTATTTT
>TRBD1|TRBV6-5|NA|TRBJ2-7
CASRWDSSYEQYF
TGTGCCAGCAGATGGGACAGCTCCTACGAGCAGTACTTC
>NA|TRBV11-2|NA|TRBJ1-4
CASGPGFSEKLFF
TGTGCCAGCGGCCCCGGGTTTAGTGAAAAACTGTTTTTT
>NA|TRBV27|NA|TRBJ2-1
CASSLGSPYEQFF
TGTGCCAGCAGTTTAGGCAGTCCCTATGAGCAGTTCTTC
>TRBD2|TRBV28|NA|TRBJ2-3
CASSLLSSGGGSTDTQYF
TGTGCCAGCAGTTTACTATCCAGCGGGGGTGGTAGCACAGATACGCAGTATTTT
>TRBD1|TRBV27|few|TRBJ1-4
CASSPQAGGSNEKLFF
TGTGCCAGCAGTCCGCAAGCAGGGGGCTCCAATGAAAAACTGTTTTTT
>NA|TRBV6-1|NA|TRBJ1-2
CASNEQGRGNYGYTF
TGTGCCAGCAACGAACAGGGAAGGGGGAACTATGGCTACACCTTC
>NA|TRBV11-2|NA|TRBJ2-7
CASSLAGAVSAYEQYF
TGTGCCAGCAGCTTAGCAGGGGCGGTCAGCGCCTACGAGCAGTACTTC
>NA|TRBV19|NA|TRBJ1-5
CASSTLQGDQPQHF
TGTGCCAGTAGTACCCTACAGGGAGATCAGCCCCAGCATTTT
>NA|TRBV18|NA|TRBJ2-3
CASSSSPGSTTDTQYF
TGTGCCAGCTCATCCTCACCAGGCTCTACCACAGATACGCAGTATTTT
>NA|TRBV4-1|few|TRBJ1-5
CASSQAGGDQPQHF
TGCGCCAGCAGCCAAGCGGGGGGGGATCAGCCCCAGCATTTT
>NA|TRBV30|NA|TRBJ2-3
CAWSVGGSTDTQYF
TGTGCCTGGAGTGTCGGCGGGAGCACAGATACGCAGTATTTT
>NA|TRBV4-1|NA|TRBJ2-1
CASSGLGWQFF
TGCGCCAGCAGCGGACTGGGGTGGCAGTTCTTC
>TRBD2|TRBV6-6|NA|TRBJ2-1
CASSYSAGAYNEQFF
TGTGCCAGCAGTTACTCTGCGGGAGCCTACAATGAGCAGTTCTTC
>NA|TRBV5-1|NA|TRBJ2-5
CASSFSPLETQYF
TGCGCCAGCAGCTTTTCCCCTTTAGAGACCCAGTACTTC
>TRBD1|TRBV9|NA|TRBJ2-2
CASSVMVRGTGELFF
TGTGCCAGCAGCGTAATGGTCAGGGGGACCGGGGAGCTGTTTTTT
>TRBD1|TRBV9|NA|TRBJ1-1
CASSPGQGAVAFF
TGTGCCAGCAGCCCGGGACAGGGGGCCGTAGCTTTCTTT
>TRBD2|TRBV27|NA|TRBJ2-7
CASSPMGLGGSYYEQYF
TGTGCCAGCAGTCCGATGGGACTAGGTGGTTCGTACTACGAGCAGTACTTC
>NA|TRBV6-1|NA|TRBJ2-7
CASKRALAYEQYF
TGTGCCAGCAAACGGGCACTAGCCTACGAGCAGTACTTC
>TRBD2|TRBV5-1|once|TRBJ2-7
CASSLAPAGGPYEQYF
TGCGCCAGCAGCTTGGCCCCTGCGGGGGGCCCCTACGAGCAGTACTTC
>NA|TRBV28|NA|TRBJ1-2
CASSLYWNSPSYGYTF
TGTGCCAGCAGTTTATATTGGAACAGTCCGAGCTATGGCTACACCTTC
>TRBD1|TRBV4-2|NA|TRBJ1-2
CASSQSRDREGGYGYTF
TGTGCCAGCAGCCAATCCCGGGACAGGGAAGGGGGCTATGGCTACACCTTC
>TRBD2|TRBV7-9|NA|TRBJ2-1
CASSSLAGGQRGEQFF
TGTGCCAGCAGCTCCCTAGCGGGGGGGCAGAGAGGTGAGCAGTTCTTC
>NA|TRBV6-1|NA|TRBJ1-1
CASSEQGLNTEAFF
TGTGCCAGCAGTGAACAGGGCTTGAACACTGAAGCTTTCTTT
>NA|TRBV12-5|NA|TRBJ1-1
CASGLRGGVTEAFF
TGTGCTAGTGGTTTGAGGGGTGGGGTGACTGAAGCTTTCTTT
>TRBD2|TRBV2|medium-sized|TRBJ2-2
CASMPNAGGTTGELFF
TGTGCCAGCATGCCGAATGCGGGAGGAACTACCGGGGAGCTGTTTTTT
>NA|TRBV9|NA|TRBJ2-7
CASSVGQGGEQYF
TGTGCCAGCAGCGTAGGGCAGGGAGGCGAGCAGTACTTC
>NA|TRBV18|NA|TRBJ1-1
CASSLGVNTEAFF
TGTGCCAGCTCCCTGGGCGTGAACACTGAAGCTTTCTTT
>NA|TRBV9|NA|TRBJ2-5
CASSVEGNRGQYRETQYF
TGTGCCAGCAGCGTAGAAGGAAATAGAGGGCAATATCGGGAGACCCAGTACTTC